This TCR beta chain was sequenced for a study of blood T cell repertoires in COVID-19. Study at large: T cells, B-cell-depleted T cells, or PBMCs supplied cDNA or gDNA.

In germline, CDR1 is SGHKS, CDR2 YYEKEE (reference sequence). The CDR3 runs 15 residues. Trimming took 4 bases from V and 4 from J; bases not matched to a gene: 6. This clone has just one count. Under the authors' procedure: Reference gene primers were amplified, and this amplification served to estimate nucleated cell counts. The assay was immunoSEQ multiplex PCR, and TCRdb's table has in-frame clones only and misses some. V and J calls and clone size follow that table, whereas D and trimming were derived from the DNA. The data hold a few hundred thousand clones, with about 90% observed a single time.

The chain carries TRBV5-5 and TRBJ2-1; 9 bases line up with TRBD1. The sequencing sample was made of PBMCs or T cells enriched from blood (not recorded which). The origin of this receptor is a woman under 40 who had recovered from COVID-19. CDR3 sequence reads: CASSQWDRDYNEQFF. CDR3 DNA sequence: TGTGCCAGCAGCCAATGGGACAGGGATTACAATGAGCAGTTCTTC.